Shown below are 32 T cell receptor beta chains from a single sample sequenced in a study of shared clonotypes between healthy human individuals. Assay used: immunoSEQ multiplex PCR; TCRdb lists only in-frame clones, some missing. This table holds 2 million to 3 million clones, more than 85% found once. The sample taken for sequencing was naive CD4+ T cells from PBMCs. The subset here: CD45RA+ positively selected. The receptors were gathered from a young man in good health. Some clones in this sample may be carry-over from other donors' samples.

The chain has TRBV11-2 and TRBJ2-7, with TRBD2 identical over 11 bases. The V gene's germline CDR1 is SGHAT and CDR2 FQNNGV. The length of the CDR3 is 19 residues. The trim removed 5 bases at V and 4 bases at J, leaving 19 bases unmatched. The CDR3 region is CASSLRSRQLAGEGYEQYF. CDR3 nucleotides: TGTGCCAGCAGCCTAAGATCTCGACAACTAGCGGGAGAGGGTTACGAGCAGTACTTC.

In its sample, this clone was seen once. The rearrangement links TRBV19 to TRBJ2-3, with D perhaps matching TRBD2 (5 bases). V lost 2 bases and J lost 2, with 11 bases in between. CDR3 size: 15 residues. The germline gives CDR1 LNHDA, CDR2 SQIVND (reference sequence). In DNA form, the CDR3 reads TGTGCCAGTAGTATAAGGCGGGCCGTCACAGATACGCAGTATTTT. This encodes CASSIRRAVTDTQYF.

The chain links TRBV6-5 to TRBJ1-1, with 7 bases aligning to TRBD1. V was pared by 10 bases and J by 11 bases, with 10 bases of the junction left unmatched. The V gene's germline CDR1 is MNHEY and CDR2 SVGAGI. This CDR3 region has 11 residues. The CDR3 is CATGTAAVAFF. In DNA, the CDR3 is TGTGCCACCGGGACAGCCGCTGTCGCTTTCTTT.

The rearrangement joins TRBV28 to TRBJ1-3, with 12 positions matching TRBD1. Germline V CDR1 and CDR2: MDHEN, SYDVKM. V gave up 10 bases and J gave up 1 base; unmatched junction bases: 11. This CDR3 spans 17 amino acids. The CDR3 bases are TGTGCCACAAGGGACAGGGGGCCCACCTTTTCTGGAAACACCATATATTTT. Its translation is CATRDRGPTFSGNTIYF. Filled out from reference TRBV28 and TRBJ1-3, the complete variable domain reads DVKVTQSSRYLVKRTGEKVFLECVQDMDHENMFWYRQDPGLGLRLIYFSYDVKMKEKGDIPEGYSVSREKKERFSLILESASTNQTSMYLCATRDRGPTFSGNTIYFGEGSWLTVV.

V gene TRBV9 combines with J gene TRBJ1-3, with TRBD1 as a possible D gene (5 bases). V gave up 0 bases and J gave up 0 bases, with 10 bases separating them. The CDR3 is 16 residues long. Germline CDR1 and CDR2: SGDLS and YYNGEE. CDR3 coding DNA: TGTGCCAGCAGCGTAGCGGGACCGAACTCTGGAAACACCATATATTTT. It codes for CASSVAGPNSGNTIYF.

V usage is TRBV28 and J usage is TRBJ2-3; TRBD1 matches at 9 bases. With V trimmed by 2 bases and J by 0 bases, 3 bases remained unmatched. The germline CDR1 and CDR2 sequences are MDHEN and SYDVKM. This CDR3 contains 16 residues. DNA for the CDR3: TGTGCCAGCAGTTTAAGAGGGACAGGGAGCACAGATACGCAGTATTTT. It is translated as CASSLRGTGSTDTQYF.

This clone was counted only a few times. The J gene is TRBJ1-1, the V gene TRBV1. TRBV1 is flagged as a pseudogene. CDR3 length: 13 amino acids. The CDR3 loop is CTSSQPSGTEAFF. CDR3 bases: TGCACCAGCAGCCAGCCTTCGGGGACCGAAGCTTTCTTT.

The DNA of the CDR3 is TGTGCCAGCAGCTTGGGGCAGGGGGGATCGCGTGAAAAACTGTTTTTT. Translation gives CASSLGQGGSREKLFF. The gene calls are TRBV5-4 and TRBJ1-4; 7 bases fit TRBD1. Germline lookup yields CDR1 SGHNT and CDR2 YYREEE (reference sequence). The CDR3 runs to 16 residues. V gave up 0 bases and J gave up 7 bases; unmatched junction bases: 9.

The chain recombines TRBV30 with TRBJ2-4; a possible D gene is TRBD2 (5 bases). V was clipped by 2 bases and J by 9 bases, with 20 bases between them. This CDR3 is 15 amino acids long. Germline lookup yields CDR1 GTSNPN and CDR2 SVGIG (reference sequence). The CDR3 DNA reads TGTGCCTGGAGTCGTGCTAGCTCGTCTGGTGGCATTCAGTACTTC. Its protein is CAWSRASSSGGIQYF.

The J gene is TRBJ2-2, the V gene TRBV19, with a weak D call TRBD2 (5 bases). CDR1 and CDR2 from the germline V gene are LNHDA and SQIVND (reference sequence). V was shortened by 1 base and J by 6 bases, with 18 bases between the two germline ends. CDR3 length: 17 residues. CDR3 in DNA: TGTGCCAGTAGTATAGGAGCGGACTGGACCACGGCCGGGGAGCTGTTTTTT. Protein sequence: CASSIGADWTTAGELFF.

V is TRBV11-2 and J is TRBJ1-2; no firm D call. Trimming removed 5 bases from V and 0 bases from J, with 16 bases in between. CDR3 length equals 16 residues. Looked up from germline, CDR1 is SGHAT and CDR2 is FQNNGV. This chain's CDR3 is CASSRPRTLANYGYTF. CDR3 DNA sequence: TGTGCCAGCAGCCGCCCCCGGACCCTAGCTAACTATGGCTACACCTTC.

The chain carries TRBV7-2 and TRBJ2-1, with D possibly TRBD2 on 5 matching bases. The germline CDR1 and CDR2 sequences are SGHTA and FQGNSA. This CDR3 has 15 amino acids. V was pared by 5 bases and J by 3 bases, with 14 bases between. CDR3 amino acids: CASSEGRASYNEQFF. DNA of the CDR3: TGTGCCAGCAGCGAAGGGAGAGCTAGCTACAATGAGCAGTTCTTC. Based on the CDR3 plus reference TRBV7-2 and TRBJ2-1, the full variable domain is GAGVSQSPSNKVTEKGKDVELRCDPISGHTALYWYRQSLGQGLEFLIYFQGNSAPDKSGLPSDRFSAERTGGSVSTLTIQRTQQEDSAVYLCASSEGRASYNEQFFGPGTRLTVL.

The chain combines TRBV7-9 with TRBJ2-7; 12 nucleotides align to TRBD1. V trimming: 4 bases; J trimming: 3 bases; junction bases outside the gene matches: 7. Germline V CDR1 and CDR2: SEHNR, FQNEAQ (reference sequence). The CDR3 covers 16 residues. The CDR3 DNA follows: TGTGCCAGCAGCTCCACCGGGACAGGGGGCGTCTACGAGCAGTACTTC. This translates into CASSSTGTGGVYEQYF.

V gene TRBV6-6 combines with J gene TRBJ1-1; D is uncertain. Per the germline V gene, CDR1 is MNHNY and CDR2 is SVGAGI (reference sequence). The CDR3 runs to 15 residues. The V end was cut by 1 base, the J end by 1 base, with 10 bases between. This CDR3 reads CASSYFAGSNTEAFF. The DNA for the CDR3 is TGTGCCAGCAGTTACTTTGCGGGATCGAACACTGAAGCTTTCTTT.

This chain connects TRBV19 to TRBJ1-2; D unresolved. V was trimmed by 4 bases and J by 6 bases, leaving 15 bases between them. Germline V gives CDR1 LNHDA, CDR2 SQIVND (reference sequence). CDR3 size: 14 residues. The CDR3 is CASSKSPPLNGYTF. In DNA form, the CDR3 reads TGTGCCAGTAGTAAGTCCCCTCCGCTCAATGGCTACACCTTC.

The V and J genes are TRBV7-9 and TRBJ2-2; 8 positions match TRBD1. The CDR3 loop spans 16 amino acids. The V segment lost 6 bases and the J segment 5 bases; nucleotides outside the gene matches: 11. From germline, CDR1 is SEHNR and CDR2 FQNEAQ (reference sequence). CDR3 sequence: CASSPPADRGTGELFF. In nucleotides, the CDR3 is TGTGCCAGCAGTCCCCCGGCTGACAGGGGAACCGGGGAGCTGTTTTTT.

This chain links TRBV5-1 with TRBJ2-3; D possibly uses TRBD1 or TRBD2 (6 bases each). Germline lookup yields CDR1 SGHRS and CDR2 YFSETQ. The CDR3 has 17 residues. Trimming shortened V by 4 bases and J by 1 base, and 19 bases separated the two germline ends. This CDR3 is CASSPGALSGGTDTQYF. For the CDR3, the DNA is TGCGCCAGCAGCCCGGGGGCCCTTTCGGGGGGCACAGATACGCAGTATTTT.

This clone was recorded only once. The genes are TRBV28 and TRBJ1-3; weak D call: TRBD1 (5 bases). Per the germline V gene, CDR1 is MDHEN and CDR2 is SYDVKM. The CDR3 sequence is 16 residues long. Between the trimmed V and J ends, which lost 6 bases and 0 bases, there was a span of 15 bases. CDR3 loop: CASSQNRKSSGNTIYF. CDR3 in DNA: TGTGCCAGCAGCCAAAACAGGAAAAGCTCTGGAAACACCATATATTTT.

This clone has only one observation. V is TRBV5-1 and J is TRBJ1-3, with 8 positions matching TRBD1. The CDR3 totals 17 residues. The V and J ends lost 1 base and 0 bases, in that order; junction bases with no gene match: 6. Germline V gene sequence: CDR1 SGHRS, CDR2 YFSETQ. The CDR3 is CASSLFQGASSGNTIYF. CDR3 bases: TGCGCCAGCAGCTTGTTTCAGGGGGCGAGCTCTGGAAACACCATATATTTT. The variable domain in full, completed from reference TRBV5-1 and TRBJ1-3, reads KAGVTQTPRYLIKTRGQQVTLSCSPISGHRSVSWYQQTPGQGLQFLFEYFSETQRNKGNFPGRFSGRQFSNSRSEMNVSTLELGDSALYLCASSLFQGASSGNTIYFGEGSWLTVV.

The rearrangement links TRBV10-3 to TRBJ1-1; 9 bases are a match to TRBD1. Germline V gene data show CDR1 as ENHRY and CDR2 as SYGVKD. After removal of 2 bases from V and 12 bases from J, the junction contained 4 bases not matched to a gene. The CDR3 runs 12 residues. The CDR3 spells CAISEGTGLTFF. The CDR3 nucleotides read TGTGCCATCAGTGAGGGGACAGGGCTGACTTTCTTT.

The rearrangement links TRBV7-2 to TRBJ1-2; 8 bases map to TRBD1. The CDR3 is 17 residues long. Germline loops: CDR1 SGHTA, CDR2 FQGNSA. Germline trimming cut 3 bases from V and 7 bases from J; bases unmatched to any gene: 16. The CDR3 region has the DNA TGTGCCAGCAGCTTTACCGGACAGGGATCCTGGGAGTCTGGCTACACCTTC. Encoded protein: CASSFTGQGSWESGYTF.

This chain connects TRBV10-1 to TRBJ1-1, with D uncertain. Deletions cut 3 bases from V and 4 bases from J, with 18 bases between. Germline assignment: CDR1 WNHNN and CDR2 SYGVQD (reference sequence). CDR3 length: 16 residues. DNA of the CDR3: TGCGCCAGCAGTGATAGGTTCGGCCAAAGCCCCACTGAAGCTTTCTTT. This codes for CASSDRFGQSPTEAFF.

The V call is TRBV5-4, the J call TRBJ2-3; D is possibly TRBD1 (7 bases). Looked up from germline, CDR1 is SGHNT and CDR2 is YYREEE (reference sequence). There are 16 residues in the CDR3. V was clipped by 2 bases and J by 1 base, with 14 bases between them. Here the CDR3 DNA reads TGTGCCAGCAGCTTTCCAGGGGGGTGGGGCACAGATACGCAGTATTTT. Translated: CASSFPGGWGTDTQYF.

The chain recombines TRBV5-1 with TRBJ1-4; D gene unclear. CDR3 length: 15 residues. The germline V gene encodes CDR1 SGHRS and CDR2 YFSETQ. V was trimmed by 1 base and J by 1 base, leaving 8 bases between them. CDR3 in DNA: TGCGCCAGCAGCTTGACTGTTGGAACTAATGAAAAACTGTTTTTT. Its translation: CASSLTVGTNEKLFF.

This clone was detected only once. This sequence joins TRBV6-5 and TRBJ2-1; the match to TRBD2 covers 12 bases. Germline-derived CDR1 and CDR2 are MNHEY and SVGAGI. V shed 10 bases and J 4 bases; nucleotides not matched to a gene: 8. CDR3 length: 15 amino acids. CDR3 bases: TGTGCCACCCAAAAACTAGCGGGAGGTTACAATGAGCAGTTCTTC. Amino acid sequence: CATQKLAGGYNEQFF.

In regard to this clone: At the DNA level, this CDR3 is encoded by other sequences in the same sample as well. The chain joins TRBV5-1 to TRBJ1-4; no firm D call. V was clipped by 0 bases and J by 2 bases, with 5 bases between them. Germline V gene lookup returns CDR1 SGHRS and CDR2 YFSETQ. The CDR3 length is 14 residues. The chain's CDR3 is CASSLEATNEKLFF. The CDR3 nucleotides read TGCGCCAGCAGCTTGGAGGCGACTAATGAAAAACTGTTTTTT.

The CDR3 here is CATALAGVADTQYF. The CDR3 DNA is TGTGCCACCGCACTAGCGGGAGTCGCAGATACGCAGTATTTT. This sequence joins TRBV6-5 and TRBJ2-3, with TRBD2 matching over 11 bases. J was trimmed by 4 bases and V by 10 bases; bases with no gene match: 7. From germline, CDR1 is MNHEY and CDR2 SVGAGI. This CDR3 spans 14 amino acids.

Points on this clone: Additional DNA sequences in this sample encode the identical CDR3. The chain combines TRBV28 with TRBJ1-2, with unresolved D. The V end was cut by 1 base, the J end by 0 bases, with 6 bases between. This CDR3 is 14 amino acids long. CDR1 and CDR2 (germline): MDHEN, SYDVKM. The CDR3 region is CASSLLTANYGYTF. The CDR3 region has the DNA TGTGCCAGCAGTTTATTAACTGCTAACTATGGCTACACCTTC.

The chain couples TRBV7-2 to TRBJ2-1; D might be TRBD2 (6 bases). CDR1 is SGHTA and CDR2 is FQGNSA in the germline V gene. There are 17 residues in the CDR3. V lost 1 base and J 0 bases, leaving 13 bases between the germline ends. CDR3 nucleotide sequence: TGTGCCAGCAGCTTAGGGTGGGCGGGGAGCTCCTACAATGAGCAGTTCTTC. It specifies CASSLGWAGSSYNEQFF.

This clone has a single count. V gene TRBV10-3 combines with J gene TRBJ1-1, with a tentative D call TRBD1 (6 bases). Trimming stripped 7 bases from V and 1 base from J, with 10 bases between. CDR1 is ENHRY and CDR2 is SYGVKD in the germline V gene. This CDR3 has 13 amino acids. The DNA for the CDR3 is TGTGCCATCACTCAGGGGCAGAACACTGAAGCTTTCTTT. Translated, it gives CAITQGQNTEAFF.

This clone was counted once. V is TRBV4-1 and J is TRBJ1-5, with D uncertain. The ends were cut back, 4 bases at V and 2 bases at J, with 12 bases in the middle. Germline V CDR1 and CDR2: MGHRA, YSYEKL. The CDR3 extends over 15 amino acids. The CDR3, as DNA: TGCGCCAGCAGCCCACCGGGAGGGCGCAATCAGCCCCAGCATTTT. Translating it yields CASSPPGGRNQPQHF.

The chain couples TRBV5-3 to TRBJ1-1; 8 nucleotides agree with TRBD1. TRBV5-3 is classed as an ORF, of uncertain function. The CDR3 contains 13 residues. Trimming cost V 4 bases and J 4 bases; bases outside gene matches: 3. DNA for the CDR3: TGTGCCAGAAGCAACAGGGGGACCACTGAAGCTTTCTTT. Its protein is CARSNRGTTEAFF.